This TCR beta chain appears in the sequencing data of a study of blood T cells in healthy people across ages (dated by TCRdb to between 2014 and 2017). About the study as a whole: Template switching captured roughly one uniquely barcoded TCR beta cDNA molecule per two T cells in model experiments. To track age-related changes in TCR beta repertoire diversity, the study relied on deep sequencing normalized with unique cDNA molecular identifiers. Donors were grouped into four age groups: young (average approximately 15 years), middle-aged (39), aged (around 62) and long-lived (about 89). Donors of different ages were randomly distributed across sequencing lanes to avoid experimental bias. Two additional independent replicas of 1 million unique cDNA reads from the same blood draw were analyzed for two donors (one aged 18 to 29 and one aged 80 or older).

The donors were roughly 38 Caucasian individuals from Russia, aged about 6 to 100 years, who were systemically healthy. Ten milliliters of peripheral blood were drawn from each donor into EDTA-treated Vacutainer tubes. PBMCs were isolated by Ficoll-Paque density-gradient centrifugation, with at least 6 million obtained per sample. Trizol reagent was used to extract total RNA from PBMCs, with at least 5 micrograms per sample. For every donor, an aliquot of PBMCs went through flow cytometry to measure the percentages of naive CD45RAhigh/CD27high T cells. Library preparation used 5' RACE. TCRdb shows the sequencer as Illumina HiSeq 2500. The second PCR ran for roughly 7 to 11 cycles and used a J-beta primer mix along with a sample-barcoded 5' primer. A template-switch 5' adaptor carrying 12 random nucleotides introduced a unique molecular identifier onto each TCR beta cDNA molecule. Each sample yielded at least 2.5 million CDR3-containing paired-end reads. The Mint cDNA synthesis kit, primed by a TRBC-specific oligonucleotide, was used to synthesize first-strand cDNA from all RNA. Following uracil-DNA glycosylase treatment, all cDNA underwent a first 18-cycle PCR with the universal primers M1SS and BC2_uni_R. The source study handled its data this way. Each sample was normalized by randomly selecting 1 million high-quality reads, each carrying a distinct molecular identifier. Reads sharing molecular identifiers were discarded rather than binned into consensus sequences. MiTCR, run with a Q25 quality threshold and the strictest error-elimination algorithm, handled CDR3 identification, clonotype clustering and error correction. A nonparametric unseen species model using Euler transformation provided a lower-bound estimate of total TCR beta diversity. The raw public reads went through TCRdb reprocessing: fastp at Q25, MiXCR clone calling, in-frame beta chains kept. Every entry covers one CDR3 protein and lists the most common genes and DNA from its rows. TCRdb, not the original authors, processed these V and J calls. The sample table contains 700,000 or so distinct CDR3 sequences; only one count was recorded for 22% of them. The top ten constitute around a fifth of the sample.

As for this clonotype: It has no known antigen specificity. No much larger clonotype is one base removed from it; base qualities were not supplied.

The study at large found these results: Donor CMV infection status was unknown, potentially confounding age-related changes in expanded clonotypes. Estimates of total diversity based on one million sequenced T cells were regarded as lower bounds and as underestimates. Observed TCR beta diversity correlated strongly with the percentage of naive T cells measured by flow cytometry. Compared with the aged group, more naive CD4+ T cells, fewer expanded clones and increased TCR diversity were shown by the long-lived group, suggesting age selection. Bulk unsorted PBMC profiling prevented conclusive comparison of naive and antigen-experienced compartments. As age increased, observed TCR beta diversity per million T cells dropped in a roughly linear way, and a significant reduction was already evident by age around 41.

This TCR was sampled from a man aged 70 or older in good health. The sequenced material came from blood.

The nucleotide sequence is TGTGCCAGCAATGGGGGACTAGCGGGATACGAGACCCAGTACTTC. Translated, this is CASNGGLAGYETQYF. In this chain, TRBV6-2 or TRBV6-3 is recombined with TRBJ2-5, with 13 bases in between that match TRBD2. The CDR3 measures 15 amino acids from cysteine to phenylalanine. The only DNA kept is the CDR3, 45 bases in frame from the first base. From the germline V gene, CDR1 is MNHEY and CDR2 is SVGEGT. Trimming accounts for 7 bases at V and 5 bases at J, while the number of junction bases matched to no gene is 7.